The clone carrying this T cell receptor beta chain was seen many times. Its antigen is not identified. Germline-derived CDR1 and CDR2 are SQVTM and ANQGSEA. V dropped 6 bases and J dropped 6 bases, with 12 bases sitting between them. The CDR3 is 11 residues long. TCRdb re-called the RACE reads through MiXCR, storing one row per CDR3 protein. The sample lists 370,000 or so distinct CDR3 sequences, roughly 4.8% seen once, with roughly 2.4% in the top ten. This sample stems from a study of human T cells and chemical hapten exposure. In the study overall: Readings were taken at 6 days from patch tests that had applied 0.01% DPC to the upper back.

The time point here: patch test 1, 2 weeks after DPC sensitization. Treatment given: therapeutic diphenylcyclopropenone sensitization with weekly scalp DPC. Venepuncture was done earlier than the placement of each patch test. Whole blood, unfractionated, served as the material for total RNA extraction. Points from the study as a whole: Alopecia affecting every donor means their immune response may not match healthy people's.

The chain is built from TRBV29-1 and TRBJ2-7; a weak D match, TRBD1 (6 bases). The receptor's source is a woman aged 45-65 years with alopecia areata. Some clones in this sample may be carry-over from other donors' samples. Sequenced material: whole blood, taken in connection with sensitization to the hapten diphenylcyclopropenone (DPC). The CDR3 DNA reads TGCAGCGTGCCTAGGGGGAGCGAGCAGTACTTC. This translates into CSVPRGSEQYF.